Here is one TCR beta chain with its context. Its target is unknown. Per germline, CDR1 MRHNA and CDR2 SNTAGT. The CDR3 contains 16 residues. Trimming cost V 6 bases and J 2 bases; bases outside gene matches: 9. Here immunoSEQ multiplex PCR was the method, and the copy in TCRdb shows in-frame clones only, minus some. The sample contains fewer than 60,000 clones, approximately 84% of which appear only once. The data derive from a study of graft-versus-host responses after intestinal transplantation. Points from the study as a whole: Allografts carried high graft-versus-host to host-versus-graft clonal ratios in patients having graft-donor T cell macrochimerism. HvG clone declines early post-transplant were associated with peak circulating GvH levels.

The input for sequencing was unstimulated CD4+ T cells sorted from spleen or lymph node cells, taken before transplant. The TCR comes from a human donor who was the organ donor for an intestinal transplant. The chain employs TRBV6-4 and TRBJ2-4, with 8 bases aligning to TRBD1. The CDR3 region has the DNA TGTGCCAGCAGCAAGCCTCAGGGGGCAACCAAAAACATTCAGTACTTC. Its protein product is CASSKPQGATKNIQYF.